The 9 T cell receptor beta chains presented below share a single source sample, sequenced in a study of shared clonotypes between healthy human individuals (dated by TCRdb to 2020 to 2021). Library creation used the immunoSEQ multiplex PCR assay. In TCRdb, the immuneACCESS table is reduced to in-frame sequences with V and J assigned. These tables do not hold every clone; where another copy was compared, an unresolved V gene accounts for under half, and the others remain unexplained. For this sample the table gives around 990,000 clones, of which approximately 80% were detected only once. Of the sample, over 0.8% is held by the ten largest clones. The specimen was memory CD4+ T cells from PBMCs. Explained via the paper, the cell subset or site label denotes: CD45RA-negative fraction. The source of these receptors is a man younger than 35 in good health. Some clones in this sample may be carry-over from other donors' samples.

This sequence joins TRBV10-3 and TRBJ2-1; 10 bases are a match to TRBD2. This CDR3 is built from 16 residues. Germline CDR1 ENHRY, CDR2 SYGVKD. J was trimmed by 4 bases and V by 6 bases; bases with no gene match: 9. CDR3 DNA sequence: TGTGCCATCAGGCCCGGGACTAGCGAGAAGTACAATGAGCAGTTCTTC. It specifies CAIRPGTSEKYNEQFF.

Remarks on this clone: One end of the junction does not line up with germline, which may come from a read error. The rearrangement links TRBV5-6 to TRBJ1-1; TRBD1 agrees at 7 bases. CDR1 is SGHDT and CDR2 is YYEEEE in the germline V gene. CDR3 length equals 17 residues. CDR3 sequence: CASSLVAGTDVNTESFF. In DNA, the CDR3 is TGTGCCAGCAGCTTGGTAGCTGGGACAGACGTAAACACTGAATCTTTCTTT.

This clone was observed once. This chain links TRBV28 with TRBJ1-5; D unresolved. Germline V gene data show CDR1 as MDHEN and CDR2 as SYDVKM. The V and J ends lost 5 bases and 11 bases respectively, with 13 bases between them. This CDR3 has 12 residues. CDR3 bases: TGTGCCAGCAGTAGTCCCGCCGGGACCCAGCATTTT. Protein sequence: CASSSPAGTQHF.

CDR3 sequence reads: CASRPSLPQPQHF. For the CDR3, the DNA is TGTGCCAGCAGACCCTCACTGCCCCAGCCCCAGCATTTT. The chain employs TRBV28 and TRBJ1-5, with unresolved D. This CDR3 has 13 amino acids. Germline assignment: CDR1 MDHEN and CDR2 SYDVKM. With 6 bases removed from V and 7 bases from J, the gap between germline ends came to 13 bases.

V and J are TRBV30 and TRBJ2-3; TRBD2 is a possible D gene (6 bases). The CDR3 length is 14 residues. The germline V and J ends were trimmed by 1 base and 9 bases, with 17 bases remaining between them. Looked up from germline, CDR1 is GTSNPN and CDR2 is SVGIG (reference sequence). The chain's CDR3 is CAWSDDGGGLTQYF. The CDR3 nucleotides are TGTGCCTGGAGTGACGACGGGGGAGGATTAACGCAGTATTTT.

J is TRBJ2-5 and V is TRBV7-9; D unclear. Germline CDR1 and CDR2: SEHNR and FQNEAQ (reference sequence). The CDR3 runs to 12 residues. The V end was cut by 7 bases, the J end by 2 bases, with 8 bases between. The CDR3 spells CASTTGQETQYF. CDR3 DNA: TGTGCCAGCACCACCGGGCAAGAGACCCAGTACTTC.

The chain couples TRBV7-9 to TRBJ2-2; a weak D match, TRBD1 (7 bases). The CDR3 covers 15 residues. The germline CDR1 and CDR2 sequences are SEHNR and FQNEAQ (reference sequence). CDR3 nucleotides: TGTGCACTAGCTGAGGGGGCTGCGAACACCGGGGAGCTGTTTTTT. Translating gives CALAEGAANTGELFF.

V is TRBV5-1 and J is TRBJ2-3; 7 nucleotides agree with TRBD1. The germline CDR1 and CDR2 sequences are SGHRS and YFSETQ. Germline trimming cut 5 bases from V and 2 bases from J; bases unmatched to any gene: 8. This CDR3 contains 15 residues. The CDR3 here is CASRATGTVTDTQYF. The CDR3 nucleotides are TGCGCCAGCAGAGCAACCGGGACAGTCACAGATACGCAGTATTTT. Supplemented by reference TRBV5-1 and TRBJ2-3, the full variable domain reads KAGVTQTPRYLIKTRGQQVTLSCSPISGHRSVSWYQQTPGQGLQFLFEYFSETQRNKGNFPGRFSGRQFSNSRSEMNVSTLELGDSALYLCASRATGTVTDTQYFGPGTRLTVL.

This chain uses TRBV6-5 with TRBJ2-5; 9 bases match TRBD2. CDR1 and CDR2 from the germline V gene are MNHEY and SVGAGI. The ends lost 1 base at V and 3 bases at J; junction bases unmatched: 3. The CDR3 spans 15 residues. This chain's CDR3 is CASSYWSSGKETQYF. The CDR3 DNA follows: TGTGCCAGCAGTTACTGGTCTAGCGGGAAAGAGACCCAGTACTTC.